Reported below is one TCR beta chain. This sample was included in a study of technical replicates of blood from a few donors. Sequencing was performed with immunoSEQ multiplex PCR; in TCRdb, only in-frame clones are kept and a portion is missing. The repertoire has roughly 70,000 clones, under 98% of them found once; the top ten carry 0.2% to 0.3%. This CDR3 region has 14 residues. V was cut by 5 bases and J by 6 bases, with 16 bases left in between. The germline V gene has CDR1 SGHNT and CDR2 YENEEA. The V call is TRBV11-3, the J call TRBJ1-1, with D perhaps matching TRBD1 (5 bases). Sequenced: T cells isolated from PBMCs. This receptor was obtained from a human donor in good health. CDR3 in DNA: TGTGCCAGCAGCACCCTAAGGGGAAGCGCTGAAGCTTTCTTT. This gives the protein CASSTLRGSAEAFF.